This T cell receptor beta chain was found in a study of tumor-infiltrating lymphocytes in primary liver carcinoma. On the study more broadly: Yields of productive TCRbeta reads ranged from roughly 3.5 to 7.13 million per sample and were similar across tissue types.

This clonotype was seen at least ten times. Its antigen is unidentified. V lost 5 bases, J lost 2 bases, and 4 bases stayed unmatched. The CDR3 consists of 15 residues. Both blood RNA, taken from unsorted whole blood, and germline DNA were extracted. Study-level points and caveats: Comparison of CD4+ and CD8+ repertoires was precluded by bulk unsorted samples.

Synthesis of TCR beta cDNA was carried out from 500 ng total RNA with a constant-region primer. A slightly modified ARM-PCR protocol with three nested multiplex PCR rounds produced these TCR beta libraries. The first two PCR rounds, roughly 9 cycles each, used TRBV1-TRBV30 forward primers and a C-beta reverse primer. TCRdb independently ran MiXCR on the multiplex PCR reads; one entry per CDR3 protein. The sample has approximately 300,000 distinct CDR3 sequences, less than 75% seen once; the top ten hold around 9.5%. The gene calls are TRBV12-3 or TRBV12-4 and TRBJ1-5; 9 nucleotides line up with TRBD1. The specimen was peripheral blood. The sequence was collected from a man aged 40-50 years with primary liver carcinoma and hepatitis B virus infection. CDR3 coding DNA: TGTGCCAGCAGTAGGACAGGGGCTCGCAATCAGCCCCAGCATTTT. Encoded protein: CASSRTGARNQPQHF.